This T cell receptor beta chain is drawn from a study of T cell responses to AZD1222 COVID-19 vaccine. This CDR3 comprises 14 residues. Trimming stripped 1 base from V and 6 bases from J, with 10 bases between. Germline V gene sequence: CDR1 LGHDT, CDR2 YNNKEL (reference sequence). Broader study findings: CD4 TCRs associated with vaccination spanned spike, dominating at 160-218 and 743-854.

On this clone: Its antigen is undetermined.

Profiling relied on immunoSEQ multiplex PCR, and the TCRdb table lists in-frame clones only, not all of them. This sample yields approximately 160,000 clones, of which under 95% are seen a single time; more than 1% belongs to the top ten. Timing groups of about 4 and about 12 weeks for second doses were pooled. This TCR came from an adult who received the AZD1222 COVID-19 vaccine. The chain is built from TRBV3-1 (or the pseudogene TRBV3-2) and TRBJ2-4; D is possibly TRBD2 (7 bases). Sequenced material: peripheral blood, taken 28 days after the second AZD1222 dose. Here the CDR3 DNA reads TGTGCCAGCAGCCAAGCGGGGGGCGGAAACATTCAGTACTTC. This codes for CASSQAGGGNIQYF.